One T cell receptor beta chain is described in this entry. Its target is not known. The sample is drawn from a study of shared clonotypes between healthy human individuals. Whole-study context: Per-donor plates numbered three CD4 naive, three CD4 memory, two CD8 naive and one CD8 memory.

Using immunoSEQ multiplex PCR, the repertoire was profiled, and TCRdb retains in-frame clones only, with some absent. The sample holds under 550,000 clones; less than 96% are singletons and the top ten take under 0.06%. General study points: With few donors, the genetic and exposure-history diversity represented was limited.

This CDR3 contains 14 residues. Germline-derived CDR1 and CDR2 are SQVTM and ANQGSEA. Specimen: naive CD4+ T cells sorted from blood. As for subset: CD45RA+ positively selected. The TCR sequence derives from a woman under 40 in good health. The chain combines TRBV29-1 with TRBJ2-5, with 8 bases identical to TRBD1. The J call may be incorrect, as the DNA end agrees better with TRBJ2-7. The CDR3 nucleotides are TGCAGCGTTGTCGGACAGGGCCGTCCCTACGAGCAGTACTTC. Its protein is CSVVGQGRPYEQYF.